This T cell receptor (beta chain) was retrieved from a study of blood T cell repertoires in COVID-19. Study context: Researchers got acute and convalescent COVID-19 samples from the United States, Italy and Spain. The cDNA or gDNA used as material had been derived from T cells, B-cell-depleted T cells, or PBMCs.

Per the authors' pipeline: Estimates of nucleated cell counts were drawn from the amplification of reference gene primers. Repertoires were generated with immunoSEQ multiplex PCR, while TCRdb's copy carries only in-frame clones and drops some. V and J calls and clone size are given by that table; D and trimming were obtained from the DNA. Of tens of thousands of clones in the sample, 85% are singletons; the top ten hold roughly 40%. The CDR3 runs 19 residues. V was pared by 4 bases and J by 2 bases, with 16 bases of the junction left unmatched. Germline lookup yields CDR1 ENHRY and CDR2 SYGVKD. This receptor was identified in an elderly man with acute or convalescent COVID-19. The chain is built from TRBV10-3 and TRBJ1-2; 10 nucleotides align to TRBD1. Specimen: peripheral blood. CDR3 amino acids: CAISVVPGQGMRGNYGYTF. CDR3 nucleotide sequence: TGTGCCATCAGTGTTGTCCCGGGACAGGGGATGAGGGGAAACTATGGCTACACCTTC.